These 22 T cell receptor beta chains were sequenced from one sample in a study of OX40 agonist ivuxolimab in advanced cancers. Some clones are missing from TCRdb's copy, which holds only in-frame ones; the method was immunoSEQ multiplex PCR. The sample includes about 20,000 clones, roughly 85% of them seen just once. The source material was CD4+ or CD8+ T cells sorted from blood, sampled in a trial of the OX40 agonist ivuxolimab. These receptors originate from an adult with an advanced solid tumor such as melanoma, head and neck, liver or kidney cancer.

CDR3 residues: CASSERGAGGTEAFF. CDR3 in DNA: TGTGCCAGCAGCGAACGAGGGGCCGGGGGCACTGAAGCTTTCTTT. The rearrangement joins TRBV13 to TRBJ1-1, with a possible D match to TRBD1 (5 bases). The CDR3 spans 15 residues. Trimming shortened V by 5 bases and J by 4 bases, and 17 bases separated the two germline ends. In germline, CDR1 is PRHDT, CDR2 FYEKMQ (reference sequence).

The chain carries TRBV19 and TRBJ2-1, with 9 bases that match TRBD2. Germline V gene lookup returns CDR1 LNHDA and CDR2 SQIVND (reference sequence). V lost 2 bases, J lost 7 bases, and 3 bases stayed unmatched. The CDR3 runs to 14 residues. CDR3 nucleotides: TGTGCCAGTAGTATACCGGGACTAGCTAATGAGCAGTTCTTC. Amino acid sequence: CASSIPGLANEQFF.

J is TRBJ2-7 and V is TRBV10-1; D is perhaps TRBD1 (5 bases). V lost 4 bases, J lost 5 bases, and 12 bases lay in between. This CDR3 region has 13 residues. CDR1 is WNHNN and CDR2 is SYGVQD in the germline V gene (reference sequence). The CDR3 bases are TGCGCCAGCAGTGGATTTAAAGGGGACGAGCAGTACTTC. Protein: CASSGFKGDEQYF.

There are many counts of this clone. CDR3 sequence reads: CASSEGSGGDEQYF. DNA for the CDR3: TGTGCCAGCAGTGAAGGATCGGGGGGCGACGAGCAGTACTTC. This rearrangement joins TRBV6-1 to TRBJ2-7; possibly TRBD2 for D (7 bases). CDR1 is MNHNS, CDR2 SASEGT, per germline. This CDR3 contains 14 residues. Trimming took off 1 base at V and 5 bases at J, with 12 bases between the two ends.

The chain joins TRBV11-2 to TRBJ2-5, with unresolved D. V gave up 4 bases and J gave up 0 bases, with 3 bases separating them. In germline, CDR1 is SGHAT, CDR2 FQNNGV. This CDR3 is built from 12 residues. The CDR3 spells CASSSYQETQYF. The CDR3 region has the DNA TGTGCCAGCAGCTCATACCAAGAGACCCAGTACTTC.

The chain combines TRBV27 with TRBJ1-1, with 7 positions matching TRBD1. This CDR3 is 15 amino acids long. The V and J ends lost 5 bases and 5 bases, in that order; junction bases with no gene match: 11. Germline V gives CDR1 MNHEY, CDR2 SMNVEV (reference sequence). The CDR3 loop reads CASSGHRGGWTEAFF. The DNA of the CDR3 is TGTGCCAGCAGTGGGCACAGGGGTGGATGGACTGAAGCTTTCTTT.

The chain carries TRBV30 and TRBJ1-2; D unresolved. CDR3 length: 14 amino acids. Germline CDR1 and CDR2: GTSNPN and SVGIG (reference sequence). Between the trimmed V and J ends, which lost 0 bases and 5 bases, there was a span of 13 bases. CDR3 in DNA: TGTGCCTGGAGTGTACTAGGTGGGAATTATGGCTACACCTTC. Protein sequence: CAWSVLGGNYGYTF.

V and J are TRBV6-4 and TRBJ2-1; 8 nucleotides line up with TRBD2. The CDR3 is made up of 16 amino acids. V trimming: 1 base; J trimming: 2 bases; junction bases outside the gene matches: 4. Germline-derived CDR1 and CDR2 are MRHNA and SNTAGT. CDR3 amino acids: CASSDWDGGAYNEQFF. Written as DNA, the CDR3 is TGTGCCAGCAGTGACTGGGACGGGGGGGCCTACAATGAGCAGTTCTTC.

This chain uses TRBV27 with TRBJ2-5, with D maybe TRBD2 (7 bases). CDR3 length: 16 residues. CDR1 MNHEY and CDR2 SMNVEV come from the germline V gene (reference sequence). V lost 0 bases to trimming and J lost 5 bases, with 16 bases between them. CDR3 loop: CASSLSRGGWEETQYF. The DNA for the CDR3 is TGTGCCAGCAGTTTATCGAGGGGGGGATGGGAGGAGACCCAGTACTTC.

The chain combines TRBV29-1 with TRBJ1-2; D is uncertain. In germline, CDR1 is SQVTM, CDR2 ANQGSEA. This CDR3 is 10 amino acids long. The V end lost 6 bases, the J end lost 7 bases, and 9 bases lay between the germline ends. The CDR3 coding sequence is TGCAGCGTCTTTGATTGTGGCTACACCTTC. Its protein is CSVFDCGYTF.

V is TRBV5-1 and J is TRBJ2-3; 7 nucleotides agree with TRBD2. Trimming removed 5 bases from V and 2 bases from J; junction bases left unmatched: 8. This CDR3 contains 15 residues. The germline gives CDR1 SGHRS, CDR2 YFSETQ. The CDR3 reads CASSGGGPHTDTQYF. DNA of the CDR3: TGCGCCAGCAGTGGCGGGGGTCCTCACACAGATACGCAGTATTTT.

V is TRBV14 and J is TRBJ2-5; 11 nucleotides match TRBD1. Germline CDR1 is SGHDN and CDR2 is FVKESK. The ends lost 1 base at V and 4 bases at J; junction bases unmatched: 2. The CDR3 has 15 amino acids. The DNA of the CDR3 is TGTGCCAGCAGCCAAGGGACAGGGGGCGTAGAGACCCAGTACTTC. This codes for CASSQGTGGVETQYF.

This clone was seen a handful of times. This chain joins TRBV27 and TRBJ2-1; D could derive from TRBD1 or TRBD2 (5 bases each). V shed 2 bases and J shed 10 bases, with 21 bases lying between them. There are 16 residues in the CDR3. Germline V gives CDR1 MNHEY, CDR2 SMNVEV (reference sequence). The CDR3 DNA follows: TGTGCCAGCAGTTTAGGTCCGGGACCCTCGAAAACGGAGCAGTTCTTC. Residues: CASSLGPGPSKTEQFF.

DNA of the CDR3: TGTGCCAGCAGCGCCAGCGACACTGAAGCTTTCTTT. Encoded protein: CASSASDTEAFF. The J gene is TRBJ1-1, the V gene TRBV9; D remains ambiguous. Trimming pared 3 bases from V and 3 bases from J, leaving 6 bases between. The CDR3 totals 12 residues. From germline, CDR1 is SGDLS and CDR2 YYNGEE.

The chain combines TRBV7-2 with TRBJ2-7, with TRBD1 matching over 12 bases. This CDR3 has 17 amino acids. CDR1 SGHTA and CDR2 FQGNSA come from the germline V gene. Trimming cost V 2 bases and J 2 bases; bases outside gene matches: 7. The CDR3 region is CASSLIPGTGGPYEQYF. The CDR3 DNA reads TGTGCCAGCAGCTTAATCCCCGGGACAGGGGGCCCCTACGAGCAGTACTTC. The complete variable domain, with remaining parts taken from reference TRBV7-2 and TRBJ2-7, reads GAGVSQSPSNKVTEKGKDVELRCDPISGHTALYWYRQSLGQGLEFLIYFQGNSAPDKSGLPSDRFSAERTGGSVSTLTIQRTQQEDSAVYLCASSLIPGTGGPYEQYFGPGTRLTVT.

The V call is TRBV4-3, the J call TRBJ2-1, with 8 positions matching TRBD1. Trimming took 0 bases from V and 6 from J; bases not matched to a gene: 1. The CDR3 spans 14 residues. CDR1 LGHNA and CDR2 YSLEER come from the germline V gene. The CDR3 spells CASSQEDRANEQFF. CDR3 DNA: TGCGCCAGCAGCCAAGAGGACAGGGCCAATGAGCAGTTCTTC.

The J gene is TRBJ2-7, the V gene TRBV10-3, with D unclear. In germline, CDR1 is ENHRY, CDR2 SYGVKD. V lost 9 bases and J lost 0, with 15 bases in between. The CDR3 length is 14 residues. The CDR3 spells CAIISLSASYEQYF. Here the CDR3 DNA reads TGTGCCATAATCAGTCTATCCGCCTCCTACGAGCAGTACTTC.

The rearrangement uses TRBV6-5 and TRBJ2-7, with D perhaps matching TRBD2 (5 bases). Trimming stripped 6 bases from V and 2 bases from J, with 11 bases between. The CDR3 sequence is 13 residues long. The germline gives CDR1 MNHEY, CDR2 SVGAGI. The chain's CDR3 is CASSPGGPYEQYF. The DNA of the CDR3 is TGTGCCAGCAGCCCCGGCGGGCCCTACGAGCAGTACTTC.

The chain combines TRBV28 with TRBJ2-1; D is perhaps TRBD2 (7 bases). Trimming left V 11 bases short and J 8 bases short, with 28 bases between. CDR1 is MDHEN and CDR2 is SYDVKM in the germline V gene. The CDR3 consists of 16 residues. Here the CDR3 DNA reads TGTGCCGGAAGTCTCGGGGGGCACGGGGGGTTGGATGAGCAGTTCTTC. Translating it yields CAGSLGGHGGLDEQFF. Full variable domain (remainder filled in from reference TRBV28 and TRBJ2-1): DVKVTQSSRYLVKRTGEKVFLECVQDMDHENMFWYRQDPGLGLRLIYFSYDVKMKEKGDIPEGYSVSREKKERFSLILESASTNQTSMYLCAGSLGGHGGLDEQFFGPGTRLTVL.

The rearrangement uses TRBV7-2 and TRBJ2-7; the match to TRBD1 covers 8 bases. The junction had 9 bases not matched to a gene; V was cut back by 5 bases and J by 3 bases. Germline V CDR1 and CDR2: SGHTA, FQGNSA. This CDR3 is built from 15 residues. DNA of the CDR3: TGTGCCAGCAGCCTAGAGGACAGGGAGGTCTACGAGCAGTACTTC. Protein: CASSLEDREVYEQYF.

V is TRBV2 and J is TRBJ2-2, with TRBD1 matching over 9 bases. The germline CDR1 and CDR2 sequences are SNHLY and FYNNEI. This CDR3 has 15 residues. With V trimmed by 6 bases and J by 6 bases, 8 bases remained unmatched. CDR3 region: CASRGTGQFPGELFF. CDR3 DNA: TGTGCCAGCAGAGGGACAGGGCAGTTTCCCGGGGAGCTGTTTTTT.

The rearrangement links TRBV10-3 to TRBJ1-1, with a possible D match to TRBD1 (6 bases). There are 14 residues in the CDR3. The germline V gene has CDR1 ENHRY and CDR2 SYGVKD. Trimming removed 3 bases from V and 1 base from J, with 9 bases in between. DNA of the CDR3: TGTGCCATCAGTGACACGACAGGGAACACTGAAGCTTTCTTT. Its translation is CAISDTTGNTEAFF.